Shown below are 25 T cell receptor beta chains from a single sample sequenced in a study of blood T cell repertoires in COVID-19. TCRdb keeps only in-frame clones here, not all; method: immunoSEQ multiplex PCR. The data hold about 62,000 clones, with about nine tenths observed a single time. Sequenced material: peripheral blood. Receptor source: an elderly woman with acute or convalescent COVID-19.

This chain uses TRBV7-8 with TRBJ2-3; 8 nucleotides match TRBD2. This CDR3 is 17 amino acids long. After removal of 0 bases from V and 2 bases from J, the junction contained 7 bases not matched to a gene. CDR1 SGHVS and CDR2 FQNEAQ come from the germline V gene. CDR3 DNA: TGTGCCAGCAGCTTAGCTGGCGGGGGGATCCTCACAGATACGCAGTATTTT. Translated, it gives CASSLAGGGILTDTQYF.

J is TRBJ1-1 and V is TRBV13; weak D call: TRBD1 (6 bases). The CDR3 length is 13 residues. Trimming stripped 8 bases from V and 4 bases from J, with 14 bases between. Germline V CDR1 and CDR2: PRHDT, FYEKMQ (reference sequence). Here the CDR3 reads CASSAGEGTEAFF. The CDR3 DNA sequence: TGTGCCAGCTCAGCAGGGGAGGGCACTGAAGCTTTCTTT.

The V and J genes are TRBV28 and TRBJ2-7, with TRBD2 matching over 12 bases. The J segment lost 5 bases and the V segment lost 4 bases, leaving 6 bases of the junction unmatched. Germline CDR1 and CDR2: MDHEN and SYDVKM. The length of the CDR3 is 15 residues. In DNA form, the CDR3 reads TGTGCCAGCAGTTCGACTAGCGGGAGTTTCCACGAGCAGTACTTC. This translates into CASSSTSGSFHEQYF.

The chain uses TRBV19 and TRBJ2-5; D perhaps matches TRBD1 (5 bases). CDR3 length equals 14 residues. V was shortened by 4 bases and J by 1 base, with 10 bases between the two germline ends. Per germline, CDR1 LNHDA and CDR2 SQIVND (reference sequence). CDR3 protein: CASSTDNSQETQYF. In DNA form, the CDR3 reads TGTGCCAGTAGTACGGACAACTCCCAAGAGACCCAGTACTTC.

The chain combines TRBV6-1 with TRBJ1-5, with D hard to call. The CDR3 sequence is 16 residues long. Trimming took 1 base from V and 6 from J, leaving 16 bases between them. Germline values: CDR1 MNHNS, CDR2 SASEGT. This CDR3 is CASSEDRGGSGQPQHF. CDR3 in DNA: TGTGCCAGCAGTGAAGATCGGGGAGGGTCCGGTCAGCCCCAGCATTTT.

V is TRBV28 and J is TRBJ1-6; D perhaps matches TRBD1 (6 bases). V shed 6 bases and J shed 11 bases, with 17 bases lying between them. Germline assignment: CDR1 MDHEN and CDR2 SYDVKM. The CDR3 is made up of 14 amino acids. The CDR3 sequence is CASSLGGPGTPLHF. CDR3 nucleotide sequence: TGTGCCAGCAGCCTCGGGGGGCCGGGGACACCCCTCCACTTT.

The V and J genes are TRBV12-3 or TRBV12-4 and TRBJ2-5; TRBD1 aligns across 9 bases. Losses at the gene ends were 6 bases for V and 2 bases for J; bases not matched to a gene: 1. CDR3 length: 13 residues. The CDR3 is CASRGTGQETQYF. The CDR3 DNA reads TGTGCCAGCAGGGGGACAGGGCAAGAGACCCAGTACTTC.

The V call is TRBV5-1, the J call TRBJ1-4; D unclear. Per the germline V gene, CDR1 is SGHRS and CDR2 is YFSETQ. V lost 1 base and J lost 10, with 14 bases in between. The CDR3 runs 14 residues. The CDR3 nucleotides read TGCGCCAGCAGCTTGATACCGCCAGCGGGAAAACTGTTTTTT. Protein sequence: CASSLIPPAGKLFF.

The chain joins TRBV27 to TRBJ1-1; possibly TRBD1 for D (5 bases). V was cut by 0 bases and J by 1 base, with 18 bases left in between. This CDR3 is 18 amino acids long. From germline, CDR1 is MNHEY and CDR2 SMNVEV (reference sequence). The CDR3 DNA sequence: TGTGCCAGCAGTTTATCAGGACGGGGGGTTACTTCGAACACTGAAGCTTTCTTT. Its protein is CASSLSGRGVTSNTEAFF.

In its sample, this clone was seen once. The chain uses TRBV29-1 and TRBJ2-2; 10 bases map to TRBD2. After removal of 7 bases from V and 3 bases from J, the junction contained 14 bases not matched to a gene. The CDR3 contains 17 residues. The V gene's germline CDR1 is SQVTM and CDR2 ANQGSEA. DNA of the CDR3: TGCAGCGCCGCAAACCTAGCGGGAGCGGGGGACACCGGGGAGCTGTTTTTT. Its protein is CSAANLAGAGDTGELFF.

This rearrangement joins TRBV27 to TRBJ2-4; 8 nucleotides align to TRBD1. V lost 5 bases to trimming and J lost 6 bases; unmatched junction nucleotides: 9. This CDR3 spans 15 amino acids. The germline gives CDR1 MNHEY, CDR2 SMNVEV (reference sequence). The CDR3 nucleotides are TGTGCCAGCAGTGTGGGGACAGGAAAACCAAACATTCAGTACTTC. The encoded protein is CASSVGTGKPNIQYF.

The chain combines TRBV19 with TRBJ2-2; D is perhaps TRBD1 (5 bases). The germline V gene encodes CDR1 LNHDA and CDR2 SQIVND (reference sequence). The CDR3 loop spans 15 amino acids. The V end was cut by 6 bases, the J end by 1 base, with 12 bases between. The CDR3 region is CASRPSTGNTGELFF. As DNA, the CDR3 is TGTGCCAGTAGACCCTCTACAGGGAACACCGGGGAGCTGTTTTTT.

This clone was seen a handful of times. The chain has TRBV19 and TRBJ2-1, with 11 positions matching TRBD2. This CDR3 has 17 residues. Germline values: CDR1 LNHDA, CDR2 SQIVND (reference sequence). V was clipped by 4 bases and J by 5 bases; unmatched bases: 10. The CDR3 coding sequence is TGTGCCAGTAGTACCGGTCCGGGACTAGCGGCCCACAATGAGCAGTTCTTC. It encodes CASSTGPGLAAHNEQFF.

This chain connects TRBV2 to TRBJ2-5, with D maybe TRBD2 (5 bases). The CDR3 is 14 amino acids. Germline CDR1 is SNHLY and CDR2 is FYNNEI. Trimming took 10 bases from V and 4 from J, leaving 19 bases between them. In DNA, the CDR3 is TGTGCCAACAAACTGGGATTGGCGGGAGAGACCCAGTACTTC. Translated: CANKLGLAGETQYF.

The genes are TRBV18 and TRBJ1-1; D may be TRBD1 (5 bases). This CDR3 contains 15 residues. Germline V gives CDR1 KGHSH, CDR2 LQKENI. V was cut by 3 bases and J by 5 bases, with 16 bases left in between. The CDR3: CASSPTSGAGTEAFF. In DNA, the CDR3 is TGTGCCAGCTCACCTACCTCCGGGGCGGGAACTGAAGCTTTCTTT.

The J gene is TRBJ2-2, the V gene TRBV3-1 (or the pseudogene TRBV3-2); a possible D gene is TRBD1 (5 bases). V was shortened by 1 base and J by 1 base, with 10 bases between the two germline ends. The CDR3 covers 16 residues. CDR1 LGHDT and CDR2 YNNKEL come from the germline V gene (reference sequence). CDR3 sequence reads: CASSQALDRNTGELFF. CDR3 sequence (DNA): TGTGCCAGCAGCCAAGCCTTAGACAGGAACACCGGGGAGCTGTTTTTT.

The V call is TRBV18, the J call TRBJ2-3, with 15 positions matching TRBD2. From germline, CDR1 is KGHSH and CDR2 LQKENI. This CDR3 is 15 amino acids long. After removal of 5 bases from V and 5 bases from J, the junction contained 2 bases not matched to a gene. The CDR3 nucleotides are TGTGCCAGCTCAGGACTAGCGGGGGGGCAAGATACGCAGTATTTT. It encodes CASSGLAGGQDTQYF.

V and J are TRBV5-1 and TRBJ1-4, with 7 positions matching TRBD1. Germline CDR1 SGHRS, CDR2 YFSETQ. V lost 3 bases and J lost 6; bases outside the gene matches: 8. The CDR3 extends over 15 amino acids. The CDR3 coding sequence is TGCGCCAGCAGCTCGCTGACAGGGACGGATGAAAAACTGTTTTTT. Translating it yields CASSSLTGTDEKLFF.

The chain carries TRBV11-1 and TRBJ1-6; weak D call: TRBD1 (5 bases). This CDR3 contains 14 residues. Trimming left V 5 bases short and J 10 bases short, with 15 bases between. From germline, CDR1 is SGHAT and CDR2 FQDESV (reference sequence). CDR3 sequence: CASSQRGEDSPLHF. The DNA for the CDR3 is TGTGCCAGCAGCCAGAGAGGGGAGGACTCACCCCTCCACTTT.

J is TRBJ2-1 and V is TRBV28; 9 nucleotides align to TRBD2. V shed 3 bases, J shed 12 bases, and the junction held 12 bases outside the gene matches. Germline V gives CDR1 MDHEN, CDR2 SYDVKM. This CDR3 has 15 amino acids. In nucleotides, the CDR3 is TGTGCCAGCAGTTTTCCTAGCGGGACAACCTCGTCGCAGTTCTTC. Protein: CASSFPSGTTSSQFF.

The genes are TRBV5-6 and TRBJ1-3, with D uncertain. Germline CDR1 SGHDT, CDR2 YYEEEE. This CDR3 is 16 amino acids long. V was shortened by 0 bases and J by 0 bases, with 10 bases between the two germline ends. This chain's CDR3 is CASSLARLFSGNTIYF. The DNA of the CDR3 is TGTGCCAGCAGCTTGGCCAGGCTCTTCTCTGGAAACACCATATATTTT.

The V gene is TRBV5-6, the J gene TRBJ1-6; no reliable D call. Germline V gene sequence: CDR1 SGHDT, CDR2 YYEEEE. The CDR3 totals 15 residues. Trimming took off 0 bases at V and 10 bases at J, with 14 bases between the two ends. The CDR3, as DNA: TGTGCCAGCAGCTTGGGGACGGGAAGGACCTCACCCCTCCACTTT. As protein: CASSLGTGRTSPLHF.

V and J are TRBV6-5 and TRBJ2-2, with D perhaps TRBD2 (6 bases). Looked up from germline, CDR1 is MNHEY and CDR2 is SVGAGI. The ends were cut back, 6 bases at V and 5 bases at J, with 13 bases in the middle. The CDR3 runs to 14 residues. In nucleotides, the CDR3 is TGTGCCAGCAGCCGGGACTCATTTACCGGGGAGCTGTTTTTT. Protein sequence: CASSRDSFTGELFF.

The V and J genes are TRBV19 and TRBJ1-3, with 7 bases fitting TRBD1. CDR3 length: 15 residues. Germline assignment: CDR1 LNHDA and CDR2 SQIVND (reference sequence). Germline trimming cut 5 bases from V and 2 bases from J; bases unmatched to any gene: 6. The CDR3 reads CASSFATGTGNTIYF. The CDR3 region has the DNA TGTGCCAGTAGTTTCGCGACAGGGACTGGAAACACCATATATTTT.

The chain combines TRBV7-2 with TRBJ2-5, with 10 bases aligning to TRBD2. Germline V gene sequence: CDR1 SGHTA, CDR2 FQGNSA. This CDR3 comprises 14 residues. With V trimmed by 5 bases and J by 1 base, 1 base remained unmatched. CDR3 in amino acids: CASSASGGQETQYF. CDR3 nucleotide sequence: TGTGCCAGCAGCGCTAGCGGGGGCCAAGAGACCCAGTACTTC.